This T cell receptor (beta chain) was sequenced in a study of T cell responses to AZD1222 COVID-19 vaccine. Profiled with immunoSEQ multiplex PCR; TCRdb holds only in-frame clones, not every one. This sample yields around 66,000 clones, of which approximately 90% are seen a single time; 4.5% to 5% belongs to the top ten. Looked up from germline, CDR1 is MDHEN and CDR2 is SYDVKM. Trimming removed 4 bases at V and 12 bases at J, with 10 bases between. This CDR3 is built from 11 residues. This specimen consisted of peripheral blood, obtained 28 days after the second dose of the MenACWY control vaccine. The TCR was taken from an adult who received the MenACWY meningococcal vaccine as a control. The gene calls are TRBV28 and TRBJ2-1; D gene uncertain. The CDR3 DNA sequence: TGTGCCAGCAGTTCCGCTATAGGGCAGTTCTTC. Residues: CASSSAIGQFF.